This TCR beta chain was observed in a study of response to subunit inactivated influenza vaccine. Study outcomes and limitations: It was the authors' suggestion that each seasonal influenza vaccination recruits few new T cells.

Germline loops: CDR1 SEHNR, CDR2 FQNEAQ (reference sequence). CDR3 length: 16 residues. Trimming took off 3 bases at V and 6 bases at J, with 19 bases between the two ends. From the RT-PCR reads, TCRdb called clonotypes with MiXCR, one entry per CDR3 protein. This repertoire shows hundreds of thousands of distinct CDR3 sequences, around 25% found once; its top ten account for under 2.5%. To note about this clonotype: The antigen remains undetermined.

This clonotype was sampled from a man aged 45-60 years who received an inactivated influenza vaccine. V is TRBV7-9 and J is TRBJ2-3, with D possibly TRBD2 on 5 matching bases. This material consisted of CD4+ T cells sorted from PBMCs, taken 5 days after vaccination. CDR3 DNA sequence: TGTGCCAGCAGCTTGATACGAGAGGGCAGGTGGGATACGCAGTATTTT. Translating it yields CASSLIREGRWDTQYF.